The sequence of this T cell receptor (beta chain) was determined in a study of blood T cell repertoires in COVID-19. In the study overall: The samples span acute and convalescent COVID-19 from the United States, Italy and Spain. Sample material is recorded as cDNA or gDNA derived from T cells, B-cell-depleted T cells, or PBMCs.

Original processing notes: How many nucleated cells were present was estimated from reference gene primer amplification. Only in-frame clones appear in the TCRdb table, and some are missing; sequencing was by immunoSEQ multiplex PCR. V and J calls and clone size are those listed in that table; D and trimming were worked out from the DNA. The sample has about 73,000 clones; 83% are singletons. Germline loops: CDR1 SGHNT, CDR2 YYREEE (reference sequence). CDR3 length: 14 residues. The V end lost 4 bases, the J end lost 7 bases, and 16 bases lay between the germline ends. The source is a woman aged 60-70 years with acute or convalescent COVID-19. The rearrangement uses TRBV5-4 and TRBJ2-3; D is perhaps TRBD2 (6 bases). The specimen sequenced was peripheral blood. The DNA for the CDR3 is TGTGCCAGCAGCGGGGAGGCGAGCGAACATACGCAGTATTTT. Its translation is CASSGEASEHTQYF.